The 4 T cell receptor beta chains listed next were all sequenced from one sample in a study of T cell repertoires in cytomegalovirus infection. From the reads, TCRdb called clonotypes with MiXCR, one entry per CDR3 protein. This sample has over 100,000 distinct CDR3 sequences; roughly 9.1% occur once, and the top ten carry roughly 29%. These receptors' targets are unknown. Sequencing used PBMCs, sequenced either directly or after in vitro stimulation (not recorded which). Receptors were obtained from a human donor in good health (CMV status not recorded). Some clones in this sample may be carry-over from other donors' samples.

Many counts were recorded for this clonotype. This chain links TRBV12-3 or TRBV12-4 with TRBJ2-1, with TRBD2 identical over 11 bases. The CDR3 extends over 17 amino acids. Trimming at V came to 7 bases and at J to 4 bases, leaving 12 bases not matched to a gene. The CDR3 here is CASILGMTSGTYNEQFF. The CDR3 bases are TGTGCCAGCATCCTAGGGATGACTAGCGGGACTTACAATGAGCAGTTCTTC.

The rearrangement links TRBV6-2 or TRBV6-3 to TRBJ2-3; 7 bases map to TRBD2. This CDR3 region has 14 residues. The V segment lost 10 bases and the J segment 2 bases; nucleotides outside the gene matches: 9. Germline values: CDR1 MNHEY, CDR2 SVGEGT. The CDR3 sequence is CATKDWDYTDTQYF. CDR3 bases: TGTGCCACCAAAGACTGGGACTACACAGATACGCAGTATTTT.

This clonotype showed up many times. This sequence joins TRBV7-2 and TRBJ2-3; 10 bases fit TRBD2. Germline CDR1 SGHTA, CDR2 FQGNSA. The ends lost 3 bases at V and 5 bases at J; junction bases unmatched: 11. This CDR3 is built from 17 residues. CDR3 sequence: CASSFLLAGVGEDTQYF. In nucleotides, the CDR3 is TGTGCCAGCAGCTTTCTCCTAGCGGGAGTTGGGGAAGATACGCAGTATTTT.

The chain employs TRBV6-5 and TRBJ2-7, with TRBD1 identical over 12 bases. CDR3 length: 13 amino acids. The germline V gene has CDR1 MNHEY and CDR2 SVGAGI. The CDR3 loop reads CAPGDRGRYEQYF. In nucleotides, the CDR3 is TGTGCTCCAGGGGACAGGGGGCGATACGAGCAGTACTTC.